This is a list of T cell receptor beta chains from one sample in a study of naive and memory T cell subsets. In TCRdb, the UMI-ligation and nested PCR reads were re-called with MiXCR into one record per CDR3 protein. The data contain over 130,000 distinct CDR3 sequences, approximately 21% of them singletons. The sequenced sample was naive CD8+ T cells from blood. The source of these receptors is a human donor in good health. CDR3s include the opening cysteine and the closing phenylalanine or tryptophan. A D gene is named only where the DNA matches it firmly. Clone size appears in some rows only: once, few, many, or a class for an expanded clone.

clone_size | j_call | d_call | v_call | cdr3_nt | cdr3_aa
many | TRBJ2-6 | . | TRBV29-1 | TGCAGCGTTACCACAGGCTCTGGGGCCAACGTCCTGACTTTC | CSVTTGSGANVLTF
. | TRBJ2-5 | . | TRBV24-1 | TGTGCCACCAGTGTCATGAGGGAGACCCAGTACTTC | CATSVMRETQYF
few | TRBJ2-7 | . | TRBV19 | TGTGCCAGTAGTGACCGGACAGATTCCTACGAGCAGTACTTC | CASSDRTDSYEQYF
. | TRBJ2-3 | . | TRBV7-2 | TGTGCCAGCAGCTCCTACGATACGCAGTATTTT | CASSSYDTQYF
few | TRBJ2-1 | . | TRBV7-6 | TGTGCCAGCAGCCCCACCGAAGGAATTGAGCAGTTCTTC | CASSPTEGIEQFF
. | TRBJ2-7 | . | TRBV30 | TGTGCCTGGAGTGCGCTAGAAGGTGCGCAGTACTTC | CAWSALEGAQYF
. | TRBJ2-7 | . | TRBV29-1 | TGCAGCGTCGAGTGGGGTAAGGCGGACGAGCAGTACTTC | CSVEWGKADEQYF
few | TRBJ2-3 | TRBD1 | TRBV5-1 | TGCGCCAGCAGCTCTGTGGGCGGACAGGGGCGAAAAGATACGCAGTATTTT | CASSSVGGQGRKDTQYF
. | TRBJ1-2 | . | TRBV20-1 | TGCAGTGCTAGAGATGGTGCTAACTATGGCTACACCTTC | CSARDGANYGYTF
. | TRBJ2-5 | TRBD1 | TRBV7-9 | TGTGCCAGCAGCCCCGGGACAGGCAAAGAGACCCAGTACTTC | CASSPGTGKETQYF
few | TRBJ1-2 | . | TRBV28 | TGTGCCAGCAGTCCAGGGTATGGCTACACCTTC | CASSPGYGYTF
. | TRBJ2-3 | TRBD2 | TRBV20-1 | TGCAGTGCTAGCCTAGCGGGGTGGGGGGTCAGCACAGATACGCAGTATTTT | CSASLAGWGVSTDTQYF
. | TRBJ2-1 | TRBD2 | TRBV19 | TGTGCCAGTAGCTGGGCAGCGGGACCTAGCAATGAGCAGTTCTTC | CASSWAAGPSNEQFF
many | TRBJ2-1 | TRBD2 | TRBV28 | TGTGCCAGCAGTTTGGGAGCGGGAGGCGGGGATGAGCAGTTCTTC | CASSLGAGGGDEQFF
few | TRBJ1-2 | . | TRBV2 | TGTGCCAGCAGTGAAGAGGTTCCCATAAACTATGGCTACACCTTC | CASSEEVPINYGYTF
. | TRBJ2-1 | TRBD2 | TRBV20-1 | TGCAGTGCTAGAGAGGAGCGGGAGTTGTACAATGAGCAGTTCTTC | CSAREERELYNEQFF